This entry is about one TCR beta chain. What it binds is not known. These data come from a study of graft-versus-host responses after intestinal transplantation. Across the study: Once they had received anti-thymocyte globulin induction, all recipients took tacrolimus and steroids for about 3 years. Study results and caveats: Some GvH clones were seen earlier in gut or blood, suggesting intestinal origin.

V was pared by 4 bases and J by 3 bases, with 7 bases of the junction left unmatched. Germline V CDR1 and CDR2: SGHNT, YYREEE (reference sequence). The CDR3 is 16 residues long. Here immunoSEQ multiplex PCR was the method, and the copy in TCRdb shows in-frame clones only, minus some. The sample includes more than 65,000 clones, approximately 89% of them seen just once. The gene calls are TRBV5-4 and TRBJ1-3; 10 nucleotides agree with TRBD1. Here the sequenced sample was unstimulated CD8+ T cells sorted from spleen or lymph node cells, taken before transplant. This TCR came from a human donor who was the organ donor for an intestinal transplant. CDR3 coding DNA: TGTGCCAGCAGCACCGAGACAGGGGGCTATGGAAACACCATATATTTT. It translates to CASSTETGGYGNTIYF.